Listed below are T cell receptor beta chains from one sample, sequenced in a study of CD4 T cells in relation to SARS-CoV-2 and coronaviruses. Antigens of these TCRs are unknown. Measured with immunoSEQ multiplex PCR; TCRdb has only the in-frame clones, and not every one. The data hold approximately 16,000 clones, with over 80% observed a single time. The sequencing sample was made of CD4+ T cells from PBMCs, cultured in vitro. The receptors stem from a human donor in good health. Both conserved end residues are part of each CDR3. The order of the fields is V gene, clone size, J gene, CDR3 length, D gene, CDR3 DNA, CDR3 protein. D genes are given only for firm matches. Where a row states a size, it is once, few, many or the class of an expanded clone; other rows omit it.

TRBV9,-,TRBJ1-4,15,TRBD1,TGTGCCAGCGGGTGGACAGGGCAGGCTAATGAAAAACTGTTTTTT,CASGWTGQANEKLFF
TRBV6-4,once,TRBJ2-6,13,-,TGTGCCAGCGCTCTCTCTGGGGCCAACGTCCTGACTTTC,CASALSGANVLTF
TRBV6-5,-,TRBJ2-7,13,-,TGTGCCAGCAGCCAAGGGGGCTCCTACGAGCAGTACTTC,CASSQGGSYEQYF
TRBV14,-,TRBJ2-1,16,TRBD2,TGTGCCAGCAGCCTCGGAGGCGGGAGGGCCGCGAATGAGCAGTTCTTC,CASSLGGGRAANEQFF
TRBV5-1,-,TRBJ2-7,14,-,TGCGCCAGCAGCTTGGCCCAAGATCACTACGAGCAGTACTTC,CASSLAQDHYEQYF
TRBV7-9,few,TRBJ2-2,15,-,TGTGCCAGCAGCTTAGGGGGCGGGAACACCGGGGAGCTGTTTTTT,CASSLGGGNTGELFF
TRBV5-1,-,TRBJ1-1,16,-,TGCGCCAGCAGCTTCCCCTCGGCGAACGGGGGAACTGAAGCTTTCTTT,CASSFPSANGGTEAFF
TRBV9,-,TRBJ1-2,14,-,TGTGCCAGCAGCGGCCTAGGGAAGAACTATGGCTACACCTTC,CASSGLGKNYGYTF
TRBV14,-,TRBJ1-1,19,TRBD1,TGTGCCAGCAGCCCAACACGGGGGACAGGGGTTTTGAGGAACACTGAAGCTTTCTTT,CASSPTRGTGVLRNTEAFF
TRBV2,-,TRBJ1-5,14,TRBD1,TGTGCCTGGAGCCGAGGGACAGCCGGTCAGCCCCAGCATTTT,CAWSRGTAGQPQHF
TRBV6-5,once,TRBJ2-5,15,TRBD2,TGTGCCAGCAGTTATCGCGGGAGGGAGTGGGAGACCCAGTACTTC,CASSYRGREWETQYF
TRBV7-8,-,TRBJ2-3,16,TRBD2,TGTGCCAGCAGCTCAAGTAGCGGGATAGTTTTGGATACGCAGTATTTT,CASSSSSGIVLDTQYF
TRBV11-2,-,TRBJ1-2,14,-,TGTGCCAGCAGTCAAAACCAGGGACCCTATGGCTACACCTTC,CASSQNQGPYGYTF
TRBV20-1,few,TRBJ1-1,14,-,TGCAGTGCCAGTGGGGGTCAGAGGAACACTGAAGCTTTCTTT,CSASGGQRNTEAFF
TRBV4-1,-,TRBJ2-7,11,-,TGCGCCAGCAGCCAGAACTACGAGCAGTACTTC,CASSQNYEQYF
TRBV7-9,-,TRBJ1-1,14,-,TGTGCCAGCAGCTTACAAGGGGTGAACACTGAAGCTTTCTTT,CASSLQGVNTEAFF
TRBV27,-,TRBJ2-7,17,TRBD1,TGTGCCAGCAGTCCAAAGGCTACAGGGGTTCGCTCCTACGAGCAGTACTTC,CASSPKATGVRSYEQYF